This T cell receptor beta chain was captured by sequencing in a study of CD8 T cells in Susac syndrome. Whole-study context: When their blood was taken, the Susac syndrome patients had either not yet had any therapy, were taking corticosteroids, or were taking intravenous immunoglobulin alone. Notes on the study in general: It was acknowledged in the study that its TCR sequencing and HLA analysis involved a relatively small number of individuals.

The diagnostic criteria were recently defined, and patients with Susac syndrome met them for definite or probable disease. TEMRA cells were FACS-enriched, with CD8+ and CD4+ T cells isolated negatively. Reverse transcription of about 0.5 to 1 ug RNA used random hexamers. TCRdb fed the immunoSEQ multiplex PCR reads into MiXCR, producing one record per CDR3 protein. The sample gives 95,000 to 150,000 distinct CDR3 sequences, nearly 96% of which show up once; approximately 0.15% is in the top ten. The CDR3 is made up of 15 amino acids. The V segment lost 1 base and the J segment 6 bases; nucleotides outside the gene matches: 6. Per germline, CDR1 SGHRS and CDR2 YFSETQ. Comment on this clonotype: As yet, its antigen is unknown.

The rearrangement joins TRBV5-1 to TRBJ2-1; 8 nucleotides line up with TRBD1. The receptor was isolated from a human donor with Susac syndrome. The sequencing sample was made of CD4+ T cells from PBMCs. Here the CDR3 DNA reads TGCGCCAGCAGCTTGCAGGGGGCGAAACCCAATGAGCAGTTCTTC. Residues: CASSLQGAKPNEQFF.